This TCR beta chain is from a study of cytomegalovirus exposure and HLA in healthy donors. Overall study: In a later analysis, the approximately 120 validation repertoires were reported to have used the same platform as the roughly 600 first-cohort repertoires.

This CDR3 region has 14 residues. J was trimmed by 1 base and V by 3 bases; bases with no gene match: 2. CDR1 is SGDLS, CDR2 YYNGEE, per germline. The repertoire was sequenced with immunoSEQ multiplex PCR; TCRdb's copy has only in-frame clones and lacks some. Of fewer than 200,000 clones in the sample, roughly nine tenths are singletons; the top ten hold 5% to 7%. Study-level points and caveats: That first-cohort TCR clusters tended to co-occur in the roughly 130 validation repertoires was found in a later analysis. Among TCR beta chains, those listed as cytomegalovirus-associated numbered over 150. Published work reported that the classifier diagnosed cytomegalovirus status with high specificity and sensitivity.

Turning to this clone: The target antigen is unknown.

The specimen was PBMCs. The TCR originated in a woman in her 30s in good health and CMV-seronegative. The genes are TRBV9 and TRBJ1-1, with TRBD1 matching 8 bases. The DNA of the CDR3 is TGTGCCAGCAGCGCAGGGGGCGAGAACACTGAAGCTTTCTTT. As protein: CASSAGGENTEAFF.